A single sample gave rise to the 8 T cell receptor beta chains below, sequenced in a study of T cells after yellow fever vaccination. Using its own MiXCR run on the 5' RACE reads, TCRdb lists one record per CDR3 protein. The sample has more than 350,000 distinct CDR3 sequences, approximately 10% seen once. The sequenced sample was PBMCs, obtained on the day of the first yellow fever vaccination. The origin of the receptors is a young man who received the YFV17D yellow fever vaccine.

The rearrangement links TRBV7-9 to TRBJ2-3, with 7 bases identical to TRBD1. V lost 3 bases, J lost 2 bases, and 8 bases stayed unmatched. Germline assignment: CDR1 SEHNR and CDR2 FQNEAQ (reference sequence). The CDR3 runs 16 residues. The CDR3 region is CASSFLQGIITDTQYF. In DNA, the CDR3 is TGTGCCAGCAGCTTCCTACAGGGGATAATCACAGATACGCAGTATTTT.

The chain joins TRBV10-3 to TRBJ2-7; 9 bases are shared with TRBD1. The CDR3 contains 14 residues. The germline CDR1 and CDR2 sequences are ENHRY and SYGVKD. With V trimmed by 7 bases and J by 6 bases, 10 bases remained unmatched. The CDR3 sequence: CAITPGTGLSEQYF. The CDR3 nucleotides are TGTGCCATCACCCCAGGGACAGGGCTATCCGAGCAGTACTTC.

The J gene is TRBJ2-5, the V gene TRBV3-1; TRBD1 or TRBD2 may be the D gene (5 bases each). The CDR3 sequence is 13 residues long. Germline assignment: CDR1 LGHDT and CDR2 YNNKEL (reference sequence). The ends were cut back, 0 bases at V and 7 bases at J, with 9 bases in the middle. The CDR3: CASSQEGTGTQYF. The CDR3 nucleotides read TGTGCCAGCAGCCAAGAGGGGACCGGGACCCAGTACTTC.

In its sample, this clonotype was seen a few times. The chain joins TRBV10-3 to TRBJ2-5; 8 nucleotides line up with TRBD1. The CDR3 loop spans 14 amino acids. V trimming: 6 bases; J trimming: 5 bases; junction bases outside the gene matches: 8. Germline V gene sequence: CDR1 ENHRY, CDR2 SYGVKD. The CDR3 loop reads CAIRGAYRGETQYF. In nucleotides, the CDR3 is TGTGCCATCAGAGGGGCCTACAGGGGGGAGACCCAGTACTTC.

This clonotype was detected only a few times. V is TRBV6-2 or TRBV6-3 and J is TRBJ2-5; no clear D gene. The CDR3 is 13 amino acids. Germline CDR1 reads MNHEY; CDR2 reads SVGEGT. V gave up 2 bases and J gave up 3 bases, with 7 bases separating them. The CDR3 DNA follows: TGTGCCAGCAGTTACGGGTCAGAAGAGACCCAGTACTTC. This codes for CASSYGSEETQYF.

The CDR3 DNA reads as TGTGCCAGCAGCCAAGATGGGCGGGGGTCCTACAATGAGCAGTTCTTC. It translates to CASSQDGRGSYNEQFF. The J gene is TRBJ2-1, the V gene TRBV3-1; 7 nucleotides agree with TRBD2. With 0 bases clipped from V and 1 base from J, the junction kept 3 bases outside the gene matches. The CDR3 contains 16 residues. In germline, CDR1 is LGHDT, CDR2 YNNKEL (reference sequence).

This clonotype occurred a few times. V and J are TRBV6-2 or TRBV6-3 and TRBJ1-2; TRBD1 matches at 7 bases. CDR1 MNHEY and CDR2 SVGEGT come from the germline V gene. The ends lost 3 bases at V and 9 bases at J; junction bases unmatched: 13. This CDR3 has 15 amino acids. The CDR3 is CASSYRSMAGGSYTF. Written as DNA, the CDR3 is TGTGCCAGCAGTTATCGCTCAATGGCAGGGGGGAGCTACACCTTC.

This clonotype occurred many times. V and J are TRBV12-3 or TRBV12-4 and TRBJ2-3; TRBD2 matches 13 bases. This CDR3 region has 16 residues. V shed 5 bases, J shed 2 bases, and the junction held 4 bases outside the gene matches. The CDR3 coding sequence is TGTGCCAGCAGTAGACTAGCGGGGGGCCACACAGATACGCAGTATTTT. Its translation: CASSRLAGGHTDTQYF.